One T cell receptor (beta chain) is described in this entry. The antigen remains undetermined. Per germline, CDR1 SGHRS and CDR2 YFSETQ. The length of the CDR3 is 15 residues. The trim removed 4 bases at V and 8 bases at J, leaving 11 bases unmatched. Each contributor possessed a minimum of one pre-ART and a minimum of two post-ART PBMC samples. Treated in the United States were all of the participants with HIV. This sample was taken from a study of long-term antiretroviral therapy in people with HIV. Study-wide context: First collections came about a decade before the 2015 immediate-ART recommendation.

General study results and limits: Blood was collected between about 2003 and 2018, possibly under older ART regimens.

Sequencing used immunoSEQ v3.0 at survey level. Sequencing was performed with immunoSEQ multiplex PCR; in TCRdb, only in-frame clones are kept and a portion is missing. The sample includes some 30,000 clones, just over 90% seen only once; the top ten take over 4%. The chain recombines TRBV5-1 with TRBJ2-2, with 7 bases lining up with TRBD2. This specimen consisted of unsorted PBMCs, obtained 3.1 years after starting antiretroviral therapy. The TCR originated in a man aged 18 to 30 with HIV. The CDR3 spells CASSPLREGVGELFF. The DNA for the CDR3 is TGCGCCAGCAGCCCCCTAAGGGAGGGAGTTGGGGAGCTGTTTTTT.